The TCR beta chain described here comes from a study of T cells after yellow fever vaccination. Study results and limitations: A limited proportion of clonotypes was detected within both the CD4 and CD8 compartments. The booster saw the reappearance of most primary-vaccination clones (roughly 95% CD4, around 90% CD8).

This clonotype was seen at least ten times. Its cognate antigen is unknown. TCRdb re-called the 5' RACE reads through MiXCR, storing one row per CDR3 protein. The sample carries some 240,000 distinct CDR3 sequences, approximately 3.8% recorded once. The receptor's source is a man aged 18-30 years who received the YFV17D yellow fever vaccine. Sequenced material: PBMCs, taken 15 days after the yellow fever booster vaccination.

The CDR3 protein is CASSGTSDPSSTQYF. CDR3 coding DNA: TGCGCCAGCAGCGGGACTAGCGACCCAAGTAGTACGCAGTATTTT. This chain joins TRBV5-1 and TRBJ2-3; 10 bases match TRBD2. There are 15 residues in the CDR3. CDR1 and CDR2 from the germline V gene are SGHRS and YFSETQ. Trimming at V came to 4 bases and at J to 8 bases, leaving 10 bases not matched to a gene.